These 23 T cell receptor beta chains were all obtained from the same sample, sequenced in a study of T-cell reconstitution after alpha-beta-depleted transplantation in children. The authors prepared the TCRbeta library with unique molecular identifiers. TCRdb ran MiXCR on the PCR reads and lists one entry per CDR3 protein. This sample has about 580,000 distinct CDR3 sequences, with 23% found just once. Sequencing was performed on PBMCs, mostly from graft donor cells, taken 360 days after TCRalphabeta/CD19-depleted stem cell transplant. These receptors all stem from a boy under two years old who had a stem cell transplant for acute myeloid leukemia, so the T cells may come from the graft donor.

The sample holds a few counts of this clonotype. This rearrangement joins TRBV9 to TRBJ1-1; D unresolved. This CDR3 spans 15 amino acids. Germline lookup yields CDR1 SGDLS and CDR2 YYNGEE. V lost 4 bases, J lost 0 bases, and 13 bases lay in between. In DNA, the CDR3 is TGTGCCAGCAGCCCTTCGGGCAGGCTGAACACTGAAGCTTTCTTT. It encodes CASSPSGRLNTEAFF.

This clonotype was recorded a few times. The V and J genes are TRBV7-2 and TRBJ1-5; 8 bases line up with TRBD1. Per the germline V gene, CDR1 is SGHTA and CDR2 is FQGNSA. This CDR3 is 16 amino acids long. The ends lost 2 bases at V and 4 bases at J; junction bases unmatched: 7. CDR3 nucleotide sequence: TGTGCCAGCAGCTTATTCGCCGGGACAGGAAATCAGCCCCAGCATTTT. It is translated as CASSLFAGTGNQPQHF.

J is TRBJ1-1 and V is TRBV6-1, with D perhaps TRBD1 (6 bases). The V end was cut by 6 bases, the J end by 6 bases, with 11 bases between. Germline V gene data show CDR1 as MNHNS and CDR2 as SASEGT. The CDR3 consists of 12 residues. The CDR3 coding sequence is TGTGCCAGCAGGGGGGCATTGGCTGAAGCTTTCTTT. Protein: CASRGALAEAFF.

This clonotype was detected ten times or more. This chain links TRBV5-4 with TRBJ2-3, with 7 bases that match TRBD2. Trimming cost V 4 bases and J 3 bases; bases outside gene matches: 14. This CDR3 has 17 amino acids. From germline, CDR1 is SGHNT and CDR2 YYREEE (reference sequence). The DNA for the CDR3 is TGTGCCAGCAGCCGCTGGGTAGTTGGGAGGGGAACAGATACGCAGTATTTT. Translating gives CASSRWVVGRGTDTQYF.

The J gene is TRBJ2-2, the V gene TRBV27; 7 nucleotides agree with TRBD1. The CDR3 runs 16 residues. Germline lookup yields CDR1 MNHEY and CDR2 SMNVEV (reference sequence). The junction had 5 bases not matched to a gene; V was cut back by 4 bases and J by 0 bases. The CDR3 region has the DNA TGTGCCAGCAGTTCCAAGGGGGCCTCGAACACCGGGGAGCTGTTTTTT. Its protein is CASSSKGASNTGELFF.

This clonotype has a handful of counts. The chain links TRBV4-3 to TRBJ2-6, with D unresolved. V was cut by 0 bases and J by 4 bases, with 13 bases left in between. Germline values: CDR1 LGHNA, CDR2 YSLEER. The length of the CDR3 is 17 residues. The CDR3 nucleotides are TGCGCCAGCAGCCAAGAGGCTTTGCAGGCAGGGGCCAACGTCCTGACTTTC. Its protein product is CASSQEALQAGANVLTF.

This clonotype showed up just a few times. The chain joins TRBV7-9 to TRBJ1-2; 7 positions agree with TRBD1. CDR3 length equals 17 residues. CDR1 is SEHNR, CDR2 FQNEAQ, per germline (reference sequence). J was trimmed by 4 bases and V by 3 bases; bases with no gene match: 14. Here the CDR3 reads CASSFSGGPVDTYGYTF. The CDR3 coding sequence is TGTGCCAGCAGCTTTTCAGGGGGACCCGTTGATACCTATGGCTACACCTTC.

On this clonotype: With a much larger clone just one base away, this may be a read error. The chain couples TRBV20-1 to TRBJ2-1, with 10 bases fitting TRBD2. Germline V gives CDR1 DFQATT, CDR2 SNEGSKA (reference sequence). There are 15 residues in the CDR3. The CDR3 DNA is TGCAGTGCTAGAGATCCAAGCGGGGGGGCAAATGATCAGTTCTTC. Its protein product is CSARDPSGGANDQFF.

This clonotype was observed once. This chain connects TRBV28 to TRBJ2-2; TRBD1 matches 9 bases. The CDR3 has 16 residues. The V segment lost 8 bases and the J segment 5 bases; nucleotides outside the gene matches: 12. The germline CDR1 and CDR2 sequences are MDHEN and SYDVKM. The CDR3 DNA follows: TGTGCCAGCCTCTACAGGGGGCGATTCCGAACCGGGGAGCTGTTTTTT. Protein product: CASLYRGRFRTGELFF.

This clonotype was seen a handful of times. This chain links TRBV5-1 with TRBJ2-7; D may be TRBD2 (6 bases). The CDR3 extends over 14 amino acids. Germline lookup yields CDR1 SGHRS and CDR2 YFSETQ. The V end was cut by 5 bases, the J end by 1 base, with 13 bases between. The CDR3 reads CASRSSGASYEQYF. As DNA, the CDR3 is TGCGCCAGCAGGAGTAGCGGCGCTTCCTACGAGCAGTACTTC.

This chain joins TRBV12-3 or TRBV12-4 and TRBJ1-3; no firm D call. With 0 bases removed from V and 0 bases from J, the gap between germline ends came to 9 bases. The CDR3 length is 16 residues. The CDR3 here is CASSLAGRISGNTIYF. The CDR3 DNA sequence: TGTGCCAGCAGTTTAGCAGGACGGATCTCTGGAAACACCATATATTTT.

The V gene is TRBV20-1, the J gene TRBJ2-5; D perhaps matches TRBD1 (5 bases). This CDR3 has 13 amino acids. Germline V gives CDR1 DFQATT, CDR2 SNEGSKA (reference sequence). The V end was cut by 6 bases, the J end by 2 bases, with 13 bases between. The CDR3 sequence is CSANFRTQETQYF. Written as DNA, the CDR3 is TGCAGTGCAAACTTTAGGACACAAGAGACCCAGTACTTC.

In its sample, this clonotype was seen many times. The chain links TRBV29-1 to TRBJ1-1; D is undetermined. The CDR3 covers 13 residues. Germline V CDR1 and CDR2: SQVTM, ANQGSEA. V lost 2 bases and J lost 3, with 10 bases in between. This chain's CDR3 is CSVEKRYDTEAFF. As DNA, the CDR3 is TGCAGCGTTGAAAAACGCTACGACACTGAAGCTTTCTTT.

The CDR3 spells CASSPEDRGRKETQYF. In DNA form, the CDR3 reads TGTGCCAGCAGCCCCGAGGACAGGGGGCGTAAAGAGACCCAGTACTTC. The rearrangement joins TRBV27 to TRBJ2-5; 11 nucleotides line up with TRBD1. CDR3 length: 16 amino acids. J gave up 3 bases and V 6 bases, and 9 bases lay outside the gene matches. Germline CDR1 and CDR2: MNHEY and SMNVEV (reference sequence).

The chain employs TRBV20-1 and TRBJ1-1; D remains ambiguous. This CDR3 contains 16 residues. The ends were cut back, 3 bases at V and 0 bases at J, with 17 bases in the middle. From germline, CDR1 is DFQATT and CDR2 SNEGSKA (reference sequence). Here the CDR3 reads CSASVFRQFMNTEAFF. The CDR3 nucleotides are TGCAGTGCTAGTGTATTTCGGCAGTTCATGAACACTGAAGCTTTCTTT.

This clonotype showed up many times. The CDR3 region is CASGQGLEAFF. The CDR3 nucleotides read TGTGCCAGCGGGCAGGGCCTTGAAGCTTTCTTT. The rearrangement uses TRBV6-2 or TRBV6-3 and TRBJ1-1; tentative D call: TRBD1 (5 bases). The CDR3 length is 11 residues. V was cut by 8 bases and J by 7 bases, with 11 bases left in between. The germline V gene has CDR1 MNHEY and CDR2 SVGEGT.

This clonotype has more than one count but fewer than ten. The chain couples TRBV9 to TRBJ2-1; no firm D call. V dropped 0 bases and J dropped 9 bases, with 10 bases sitting between them. This CDR3 is 13 amino acids long. CDR1 SGDLS and CDR2 YYNGEE come from the germline V gene. CDR3 nucleotides: TGTGCCAGCAGCGTAGTATCTTGGGGTGAGCAGTTCTTC. It encodes CASSVVSWGEQFF.

The V gene is TRBV20-1, the J gene TRBJ1-2, with 8 bases that match TRBD1. V trimming: 4 bases; J trimming: 8 bases; junction bases outside the gene matches: 9. Germline CDR1 is DFQATT and CDR2 is SNEGSKA (reference sequence). CDR3 length: 13 amino acids. The CDR3 loop is CSATPGTGAGYTF. In DNA, the CDR3 is TGCAGTGCTACTCCCGGGACAGGAGCCGGCTACACCTTC.

This rearrangement joins TRBV7-2 to TRBJ2-7; possibly TRBD1 or TRBD2 for D (5 bases each). Between the trimmed V and J ends, which lost 4 bases and 3 bases, there was a span of 16 bases. The CDR3 spans 15 residues. Germline CDR1 reads SGHTA; CDR2 reads FQGNSA. CDR3 sequence (DNA): TGTGCCAGCAGCTCTGCTCCGGGACCCAACTACGAGCAGTACGTC. Its translation: CASSSAPGPNYEQYV.

This clonotype has at least ten counts. This chain joins TRBV12-3 or TRBV12-4 and TRBJ2-5, with D possibly called TRBD1 or TRBD2 (5 bases each). The V end lost 8 bases, the J end lost 5 bases, and 15 bases lay between the germline ends. This CDR3 region has 13 residues. Written as DNA, the CDR3 is TGTGCCAGCGCCGGGGACCTGGAGGAGACCCAGTACTTC. Its protein product is CASAGDLEETQYF.

The chain is built from TRBV4-3 and TRBJ2-3, with D possibly being TRBD2 (6 bases). Looked up from germline, CDR1 is LGHNA and CDR2 is YSLEER. V lost 0 bases, J lost 5 bases, and 12 bases lay in between. This CDR3 region has 15 residues. The CDR3 spells CASSQDWRGEDTQYF. In DNA, the CDR3 is TGCGCCAGCAGCCAAGATTGGAGGGGCGAAGATACGCAGTATTTT.

In its sample, this clonotype was seen a few times. The genes are TRBV20-1 and TRBJ2-3, with 9 bases fitting TRBD2. Germline V CDR1 and CDR2: DFQATT, SNEGSKA (reference sequence). The CDR3 sequence is 15 residues long. V dropped 5 bases and J dropped 0; count of bases not matched to a gene: 6. For the CDR3, the DNA is TGCAGTGCTTGGGCGGGGGGGCCTAGCACAGATACGCAGTATTTT. It is translated as CSAWAGGPSTDTQYF.

This clonotype appeared many times. The chain recombines TRBV12-3 or TRBV12-4 with TRBJ1-1; the D is unclear. V shed 8 bases and J shed 1 base, with 11 bases lying between them. The CDR3 totals 13 residues. In DNA, the CDR3 is TGTGCCAGCTCTGCTCGGGGGAACACTGAAGCTTTCTTT. It codes for CASSARGNTEAFF.